The 30 T cell receptor beta chains below come from one sample, sequenced in a study of blood T cells in healthy people across ages. Primed by a sample-barcoded 5' primer and a J-beta primer mix, a second PCR proceeded for 7 to 11 cycles. TCRdb redid the calling of the 5' RACE reads with MiXCR, one entry per CDR3 protein. The sample has fewer than 1.5 million distinct CDR3 sequences, 42% seen once. What was sequenced was blood. The receptors here all came from a woman under 30 in good health.

This clonotype appeared a few times. This sequence joins TRBV30 and TRBJ1-2, with a tentative D call TRBD1 (6 bases). Germline loops: CDR1 GTSNPN, CDR2 SVGIG (reference sequence). The CDR3 consists of 13 residues. V shed 3 bases and J shed 8 bases, with 16 bases lying between them. As DNA, the CDR3 is TGTGCCTGGAGAGGCCGGACAGCTGGGGGCTACACCTTC. It is translated as CAWRGRTAGGYTF.

There are a few counts of this clonotype. For the CDR3, the DNA is TGTGCCAGCAGCCCCAGGACTAGCGGGGCGGGCTACGAGCAGTACTTC. This sequence encodes CASSPRTSGAGYEQYF. V usage is TRBV7-8 and J usage is TRBJ2-7; 12 bases match TRBD2. Trimming at V came to 5 bases and at J to 3 bases, leaving 8 bases not matched to a gene. The length of the CDR3 is 16 residues. Germline-derived CDR1 and CDR2 are SGHVS and FQNEAQ.

A few counts support this clonotype. The chain links TRBV20-1 to TRBJ2-7; TRBD1 matches at 10 bases. The junction had 11 bases not matched to a gene; V was cut back by 7 bases and J by 5 bases. The CDR3 totals 14 residues. Germline CDR1 DFQATT, CDR2 SNEGSKA (reference sequence). As DNA, the CDR3 is TGCAGTGGGATCTCGGGACAGGGGATCGACGAGCAGTACTTC. Amino acid sequence: CSGISGQGIDEQYF.

This clonotype was counted many times. V and J are TRBV27 and TRBJ2-7; the match to TRBD2 covers 13 bases. J gave up 3 bases and V 2 bases, and 19 bases lay outside the gene matches. This CDR3 spans 21 amino acids. Germline CDR1 MNHEY, CDR2 SMNVEV (reference sequence). The CDR3: CASSLTFARARGLAGYYEQYF. CDR3 coding DNA: TGTGCCAGCAGTTTAACCTTCGCTAGGGCCCGGGGACTAGCGGGGTACTACGAGCAGTACTTC.

V is TRBV21-1 and J is TRBJ1-6; no check of the table's D call, TRBD1, against the DNA was made. TRBV21-1 is an annotated pseudogene. This CDR3 has 15 amino acids. The CDR3 nucleotides are TGTACCAGCAGCATGAAGACAGGGATTAATTCACCCCTCCACTTT. Residues: CTSSMKTGINSPLHF.

This chain uses TRBV21-1 with TRBJ1-5. TRBV21-1 is marked as a pseudogene. The CDR3 totals 8 residues. The CDR3 loop reads CVNQPQHF. The CDR3, as DNA: TGCGTTAATCAGCCCCAGCATTTT.

On this clonotype itself: Germline is not matched at one junction end, which may reflect a read error. The chain recombines TRBV7-9 with TRBJ1-3; no definite D call. The CDR3 has 15 residues. Germline V gene lookup returns CDR1 SEHNR and CDR2 FQNEAQ (reference sequence). The CDR3 region is CVSSLGGLAGNTIYF. CDR3 nucleotide sequence: TGTGTCAGCAGCTTGGGCGGCTTGGCTGGAAACACCATATATTTT.

This sequence joins TRBV4-1 and TRBJ2-5; 11 bases align to TRBD2. The length of the CDR3 is 17 residues. The junction had 8 bases not matched to a gene; V was cut back by 3 bases and J by 2 bases. CDR1 and CDR2 from the germline V gene are MGHRA and YSYEKL. The CDR3 here is CASSQASLAGGQETQYF. The CDR3 coding sequence is TGCGCCAGCAGCCAGGCCTCCCTAGCGGGGGGACAAGAGACCCAGTACTTC.

This clonotype turned up a few times. The chain joins TRBV20-1 to TRBJ2-3; 7 nucleotides line up with TRBD1. The CDR3 runs to 13 residues. Germline V gives CDR1 DFQATT, CDR2 SNEGSKA (reference sequence). V gave up 7 bases and J gave up 5 bases; unmatched junction bases: 9. The CDR3 DNA reads TGCAGTGGAGGGGGCAGGCAGAAAGATACGCAGTATTTT. Translation gives CSGGGRQKDTQYF.

Concerning this clonotype: Just one base apart from a much larger clone, this may be a read error. The chain employs TRBV2 and TRBJ1-2; D remains unclear. This CDR3 is built from 11 residues. Trimming removed 4 bases from V and 6 bases from J, with 6 bases in between. Germline values: CDR1 SNHLY, CDR2 FYNNEI. CDR3 sequence (DNA): TGTGCCAGCAGTGGAGTGGATGGCTACACCTTC. It codes for CASSGVDGYTF.

This clonotype showed up just once. This chain uses TRBV30 with TRBJ1-2; D gene ambiguous. In germline, CDR1 is GTSNPN, CDR2 SVGIG (reference sequence). V lost 3 bases and J lost 4, with 12 bases in between. The CDR3 has 13 residues. The CDR3 nucleotides are TGTGCCTGGAGACACGGGCGGGGCTATGGCTACACCTTC. This codes for CAWRHGRGYGYTF.

This clonotype came up a few times. The gene calls are TRBV2 and TRBJ2-5; weak D call: TRBD1 (6 bases). V lost 1 base and J lost 7, with 13 bases in between. Germline V gene data show CDR1 as SNHLY and CDR2 as FYNNEI. The CDR3 contains 14 residues. The CDR3 sequence: CASSEGRTTGTQYF. CDR3 coding DNA: TGTGCCAGCAGTGAAGGCCGTACGACAGGGACCCAGTACTTC.

A few counts support this clonotype. This chain's CDR3 is CASSQIQGETQYF. CDR3 in DNA: TGCGCCAGCAGCCAAATACAGGGGGAGACCCAGTACTTC. The chain has TRBV4-1 and TRBJ2-5; 7 bases fit TRBD1. Unmatched junction bases numbered 2, after V lost 2 bases and J lost 5 bases. This CDR3 contains 13 residues. CDR1 is MGHRA, CDR2 YSYEKL, per germline.

This chain joins TRBV20-1 and TRBJ1-5; D might be TRBD1 (6 bases). Germline CDR1 and CDR2: DFQATT and SNEGSKA (reference sequence). The CDR3 consists of 13 residues. V shed 6 bases and J shed 7 bases, with 16 bases lying between them. For the CDR3, the DNA is TGCAGTGCCCCCAAGGACAGTCAGCAGCCCCAGCATTTT. It codes for CSAPKDSQQPQHF.

The V call is TRBV6-5, the J call TRBJ1-1, with D possibly being TRBD1 (5 bases). This CDR3 has 13 amino acids. Trimming shortened V by 1 base and J by 6 bases, and 9 bases separated the two germline ends. Germline V gives CDR1 MNHEY, CDR2 SVGAGI. CDR3 coding DNA: TGTGCCAGCAGTTACTTGGGGGGGTCTGAAGCTTTCTTT. This codes for CASSYLGGSEAFF.

This clonotype came up many times. Here the CDR3 DNA reads TGTGCCAGTGGCCTTCGGGGGTACGGCAATGAGCAGTTCTTC. This codes for CASGLRGYGNEQFF. The chain recombines TRBV3-1 with TRBJ2-1; maybe TRBD2 (6 bases). The V gene lost 9 bases and the J gene lost 6 bases, with 18 bases spanning the gap. CDR1 and CDR2 from the germline V gene are LGHDT and YNNKEL (reference sequence). The CDR3 runs 14 residues.

V usage is TRBV3-1 and J usage is TRBJ2-5; 7 nucleotides match TRBD1. With 2 bases clipped from V and 4 bases from J, the junction kept 10 bases outside the gene matches. Per germline, CDR1 LGHDT and CDR2 YNNKEL (reference sequence). CDR3 length equals 16 residues. The CDR3 region is CASSQWGQSITETQYF. The CDR3 DNA follows: TGTGCCAGCAGCCAATGGGGACAGAGTATCACAGAGACCCAGTACTTC.

Only a few counts were recorded for this clonotype. The rearrangement joins TRBV24-1 to TRBJ1-2, with D possibly matching TRBD1 (6 bases). The V end was cut by 4 bases, the J end by 7 bases, with 18 bases between. The V gene's germline CDR1 is KGHDR and CDR2 SFDVKD. The CDR3 length is 15 residues. The CDR3 DNA sequence: TGTGCCACCAGTGACCAAGACGGACAGACAGCTGGCTACACCTTC. As protein: CATSDQDGQTAGYTF.

V gene TRBV29-1 combines with J gene TRBJ1-1; D might be TRBD1 (6 bases). Looked up from germline, CDR1 is SQVTM and CDR2 is ANQGSEA. The CDR3 is made up of 16 amino acids. V was cut by 3 bases and J by 0 bases, with 17 bases left in between. The chain's CDR3 is CSVERGGDRMNTEAFF. CDR3 DNA sequence: TGCAGCGTTGAGAGGGGGGGAGACAGAATGAACACTGAAGCTTTCTTT.

The chain employs TRBV9 and TRBJ2-1; 9 bases are a match to TRBD2. The CDR3 runs 15 residues. Germline V gene data show CDR1 as SGDLS and CDR2 as YYNGEE. V lost 0 bases to trimming and J lost 7 bases; unmatched junction nucleotides: 5. In nucleotides, the CDR3 is TGTGCCAGCAGCGTAGGTCTAGCGGGGAATAATGAGCAGTTCTTC. Its translation: CASSVGLAGNNEQFF. Full variable domain (remainder filled in from reference TRBV9 and TRBJ2-1): DSGVTQTPKHLITATGQRVTLRCSPRSGDLSVYWYQQSLDQGLQFLIQYYNGEERAKGNILERFSAQQFPDLHSELNLSSLELGDSALYFCASSVGLAGNNEQFFGPGTRLTVL.

This clonotype was recorded a few times. The V call is TRBV6-1, the J call TRBJ1-5, with D tentatively TRBD1 (5 bases). The V end lost 1 base, the J end lost 5 bases, and 12 bases lay between the germline ends. The CDR3 loop spans 15 amino acids. The V gene's germline CDR1 is MNHNS and CDR2 SASEGT. The CDR3 protein is CASSEEARGDQPQHF. The CDR3 DNA reads TGTGCCAGCAGTGAAGAGGCAAGGGGAGATCAGCCCCAGCATTTT.

The chain recombines TRBV2 with TRBJ2-3; D not resolved. The CDR3 runs to 15 residues. Germline V CDR1 and CDR2: SNHLY, FYNNEI. The germline V and J ends were trimmed by 4 bases and 5 bases, with 16 bases remaining between them. The CDR3: CASSGIFPVGDTQYF. CDR3 sequence (DNA): TGTGCCAGCAGTGGAATATTCCCGGTAGGAGATACGCAGTATTTT.

J is TRBJ1-2 and V is TRBV20-1; no firm D call. V shed 3 bases and J shed 6 bases, with 5 bases lying between them. This CDR3 is 10 amino acids long. CDR1 DFQATT and CDR2 SNEGSKA come from the germline V gene (reference sequence). This CDR3 reads CSARGDGYTF. DNA of the CDR3: TGCAGTGCTAGGGGAGATGGCTACACCTTC.

This clonotype was counted only a few times. The chain couples TRBV15 to TRBJ2-1; maybe TRBD1 (5 bases). The length of the CDR3 is 15 residues. Germline CDR1 and CDR2: LNHNV and YYDKDF (reference sequence). The ends were cut back, 0 bases at V and 2 bases at J, with 8 bases in the middle. In nucleotides, the CDR3 is TGTGCCACCAGCAGAGAAGGGGATGCCTACAATGAGCAGTTCTTC. Translating gives CATSREGDAYNEQFF.

The rearrangement uses TRBV5-1 and TRBJ2-5; 12 bases are a match to TRBD2. J was trimmed by 1 base and V by 4 bases; bases with no gene match: 5. The CDR3 has 16 residues. The V gene's germline CDR1 is SGHRS and CDR2 YFSETQ. CDR3 in amino acids: CASSVTSGGFQETQYF. The DNA of the CDR3 is TGCGCCAGCAGCGTTACTAGCGGGGGGTTCCAAGAGACCCAGTACTTC.

This clonotype has a handful of counts. This sequence joins TRBV11-3 and TRBJ2-7; perhaps TRBD2 as D (7 bases). Germline assignment: CDR1 SGHNT and CDR2 YENEEA. This CDR3 contains 14 residues. Trimming stripped 7 bases from V and 2 bases from J, with 15 bases between. The CDR3 spells CASKRQAGAYEQYF. CDR3 nucleotides: TGTGCCAGCAAGAGACAGGCGGGGGCCTACGAGCAGTACTTC.

The DNA for the CDR3 is TGTGCCTGGAATATGGGCGGGGCCAATGAGCAGTTCTTC. Protein sequence: CAWNMGGANEQFF. The chain recombines TRBV30 with TRBJ2-1, with D possibly being TRBD2 (6 bases). There are 13 residues in the CDR3. The germline V gene encodes CDR1 GTSNPN and CDR2 SVGIG (reference sequence). V was trimmed by 4 bases and J by 6 bases, leaving 13 bases between them.

On this clonotype: Sequence at one end of the junction differs from germline and may be a read error. V usage is TRBV12-3 or TRBV12-4 and J usage is TRBJ2-3; D may be TRBD2 (5 bases). The CDR3 has 14 residues. The CDR3 sequence: CASSLGSGPGTRYF. As DNA, the CDR3 is TGTGCCAGCAGTTTGGGAAGCGGTCCAGGTACGCGGTATTTT.

The chain is built from TRBV2 and TRBJ2-4; D may correspond to TRBD1 or TRBD2 (5 bases each). The J call may be faulty, since TRBJ2-5 better matches the DNA end. The CDR3 loop spans 12 amino acids. The germline CDR1 and CDR2 sequences are SNHLY and FYNNEI. The CDR3 coding sequence is TGTGCCATACGGTGGGGGATCGGGACCCAGTACTTC. The encoded protein is CAIRWGIGTQYF.

This rearrangement joins TRBV6-2 or TRBV6-3 to TRBJ2-3; D possibly corresponds to TRBD2 (7 bases). Per germline, CDR1 MNHEY and CDR2 SVGEGT. The CDR3 extends over 15 amino acids. The ends were cut back, 6 bases at V and 3 bases at J, with 16 bases in the middle. The CDR3 coding sequence is TGTGCCAGCAGCTACGACAGGCGGGGGACAGATACGCAGTATTTT. This gives the protein CASSYDRRGTDTQYF.